The 7 T cell receptor beta chains reported below all come from one sample, sequenced in a study of blood T cell repertoires in COVID-19. Generated by immunoSEQ multiplex PCR, the TCRdb table keeps only in-frame clones and is missing some. This sample yields about 210,000 clones, of which 81% are seen a single time; more than 8.5% belongs to the top ten. The sample consisted of PBMCs or T cells enriched from blood (not recorded which). The receptors here all came from a woman between 45 and 65 years old with acute COVID-19.

This sequence joins TRBV5-1 and TRBJ2-3; the match to TRBD2 covers 7 bases. With 0 bases clipped from V and 0 bases from J, the junction kept 13 bases outside the gene matches. The CDR3 loop spans 19 amino acids. CDR1 SGHRS and CDR2 YFSETQ come from the germline V gene. In nucleotides, the CDR3 is TGCGCCAGCAGCTTGGGGGGCGGGGGTGATAGCCAGAGCACAGATACGCAGTATTTT. Protein product: CASSLGGGGDSQSTDTQYF.

CDR3 DNA: TGTGCCAGCAGCTTAGAATTTGGCGACAGAAACTATGGCTACACCTTC. Its protein product is CASSLEFGDRNYGYTF. The chain combines TRBV11-2 with TRBJ1-2; possible D gene TRBD1, 5 bases. This CDR3 has 16 amino acids. V was pared by 0 bases and J by 2 bases, with 13 bases between. In germline, CDR1 is SGHAT, CDR2 FQNNGV.

The sample holds a few counts of this clone. The sample has other DNA sequences that encode this CDR3 too. The rearrangement joins TRBV5-1 to TRBJ2-1; TRBD2 matches at 12 bases. Per germline, CDR1 SGHRS and CDR2 YFSETQ. The V gene end was trimmed by 0 bases and the J gene end by 7 bases; junction bases not matched to a gene: 2. CDR3 length: 15 amino acids. CDR3 DNA sequence: TGCGCCAGCAGCTTGGGACTAGCGGGAGATAATGAGCAGTTCTTC. This sequence encodes CASSLGLAGDNEQFF.

The genes are TRBV3-1 (or the pseudogene TRBV3-2) and TRBJ2-2; 15 bases are shared with TRBD2. CDR3 size: 18 residues. Germline assignment: CDR1 LGHDT and CDR2 YNNKEL (reference sequence). V gave up 4 bases and J gave up 0 bases; unmatched junction bases: 3. CDR3 amino acids: CASSPGLAGGANTGELFF. The DNA for the CDR3 is TGTGCCAGCAGCCCTGGACTAGCGGGAGGGGCGAACACCGGGGAGCTGTTTTTT.

This clone has more than one count but fewer than ten. J is TRBJ1-5 and V is TRBV27; 12 bases agree with TRBD1. Per germline, CDR1 MNHEY and CDR2 SMNVEV (reference sequence). The trim removed 2 bases at V and 6 bases at J, leaving 8 bases unmatched. This CDR3 spans 17 amino acids. CDR3 nucleotides: TGTGCCAGCAGTTTACGGTCGGGACAGGGGGCAGGTCAGCCCCAGCATTTT. This gives the protein CASSLRSGQGAGQPQHF.

The chain is built from TRBV6-1 and TRBJ1-2; D is unclear. This CDR3 spans 12 amino acids. The germline V gene has CDR1 MNHNS and CDR2 SASEGT. The V end was cut by 5 bases, the J end by 4 bases, with 8 bases between. The CDR3 is CASSYTVYGYTF. CDR3 sequence (DNA): TGTGCCAGCAGTTATACAGTCTATGGCTACACCTTC.

The CDR3 region has the DNA TGTGCCAGCAGCTCACCGGGACTAGCGGGGGATAACAATGAGCAGTTCTTC. Encoded protein: CASSSPGLAGDNNEQFF. The chain links TRBV6-2 or TRBV6-3 to TRBJ2-1, with 14 bases lining up with TRBD2. This CDR3 comprises 17 residues. After removal of 6 bases from V and 5 bases from J, the junction contained 9 bases not matched to a gene. Germline CDR1 MNHEY, CDR2 SVGEGT.